These T cell receptor beta chains were read from a single sample in a study of cytomegalovirus exposure and HLA in healthy donors. The protocol was immunoSEQ multiplex PCR, while the TCRdb copy is restricted to in-frame clones and leaves out a portion. The table has about 110,000 clones, approximately 85% seen once; the top ten hold around 3%. The sequenced sample consisted of PBMCs. Source of these receptors: a woman aged 18-29 years in good health and CMV-seronegative. Each CDR3 is given with its conserved first and last residue. The D gene is left open where the match is weak. The size entry is marked missing in some rows and otherwise reads once, few, many or a size class.

D gene	clone size	V gene	J gene	CDR3 DNA	CDR3 protein
.	.	TRBV12-5	TRBJ1-1	TGTGCTAGTGGTTCCCCCGGACTTGAAGCTTTCTTT	CASGSPGLEAFF
.	.	TRBV4-1	TRBJ1-2	TGCGCCAGCAGCCACGATAACAGGGTCCCAGCTAACTATGGCTACACCTTC	CASSHDNRVPANYGYTF
.	.	TRBV6-1	TRBJ1-5	TGTGCCAGCAGTGAGACAGGATATAGCAATCAGCCCCAGCATTTT	CASSETGYSNQPQHF
.	.	TRBV13	TRBJ2-2	TGTGCCAGCAGCTTAGACGGGGACACCGGGGAGCTGTTTTTT	CASSLDGDTGELFF
.	.	TRBV6-1	TRBJ2-5	TGTGCCAGCAGTGAATTGGTGGCAGGGAAAGAGACCCAGTACTTC	CASSELVAGKETQYF
.	.	TRBV28	TRBJ1-4	TGTGCCAGCAGTTCTGCAGGGCTGATTGAAAAACTGTTTTTT	CASSSAGLIEKLFF
.	.	TRBV6-5	TRBJ1-4	TGTGCCAGCAGTTACAATGAGGGGGATGAAAAACTGTTTTTT	CASSYNEGDEKLFF
TRBD2	.	TRBV5-1	TRBJ2-7	TGCGCCAGCACGGGACTACACTCCTACGAGCAGTACTTC	CASTGLHSYEQYF
.	few	TRBV7-9	TRBJ1-1	TGTGCCAGCCGGGAGGGAAGTGGGACTGAAGCTTTCTTT	CASREGSGTEAFF
.	.	TRBV20-1	TRBJ1-2	TGCAGCCCCCCGGGGGTGGAAGGCTACACCTTC	CSPPGVEGYTF
TRBD2	once	TRBV6-5	TRBJ2-1	TGTGCCAGTTCTCCGGGAGCGGGGGAGTACAATGAGCAGTTCTTC	CASSPGAGEYNEQFF
.	.	TRBV6-1	TRBJ1-1	TGTGCCAGCAGTGAAGCGCTTCTAACGGGCACTGAAGCTTTCTTT	CASSEALLTGTEAFF
.	.	TRBV5-4	TRBJ2-5	TGTGCCAGCAGCTTGGCGGGGAGTGAGACCCAGTACTTC	CASSLAGSETQYF
TRBD1	.	TRBV6-1	TRBJ1-5	TGTGCCAGCAGTGTCCGACCCCCGGGACAGGGGGCGTTTGGCAATCAGCCCCAGCATTTT	CASSVRPPGQGAFGNQPQHF
.	.	TRBV6-4	TRBJ2-1	TGTGCCAGCAGTGACAACGGAGGAGGGGGGGGCAATGAGCAGTTCTTC	CASSDNGGGGGNEQFF
.	.	TRBV6-1	TRBJ1-1	TGTGCCGTGCCGGGCACTGAAGCTTTCTTT	CAVPGTEAFF